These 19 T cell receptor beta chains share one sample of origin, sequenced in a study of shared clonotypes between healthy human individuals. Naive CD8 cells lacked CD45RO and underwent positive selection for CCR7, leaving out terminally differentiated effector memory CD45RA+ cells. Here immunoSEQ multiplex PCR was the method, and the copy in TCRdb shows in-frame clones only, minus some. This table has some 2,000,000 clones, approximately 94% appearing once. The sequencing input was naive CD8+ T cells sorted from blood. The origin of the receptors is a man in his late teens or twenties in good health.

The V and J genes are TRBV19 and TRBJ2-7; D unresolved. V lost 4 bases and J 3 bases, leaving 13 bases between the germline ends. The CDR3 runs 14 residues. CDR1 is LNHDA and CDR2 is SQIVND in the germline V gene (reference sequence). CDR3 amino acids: CASSKSYSLYEQYF. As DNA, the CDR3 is TGTGCCAGTAGTAAATCCTATTCTCTCTACGAGCAGTACTTC.

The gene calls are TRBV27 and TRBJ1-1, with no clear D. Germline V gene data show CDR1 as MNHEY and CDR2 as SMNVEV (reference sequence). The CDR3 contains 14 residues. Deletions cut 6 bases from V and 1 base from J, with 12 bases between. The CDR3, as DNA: TGTGCCAGCAGGCTGAATGGAGCGAACACTGAAGCTTTCTTT. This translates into CASRLNGANTEAFF.

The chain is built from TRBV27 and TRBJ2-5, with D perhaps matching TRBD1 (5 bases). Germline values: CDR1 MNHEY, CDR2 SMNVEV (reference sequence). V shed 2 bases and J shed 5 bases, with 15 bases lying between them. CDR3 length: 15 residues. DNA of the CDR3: TGTGCCAGCAGTTTAGGGGTCCAGGGTAGTGAGACCCAGTACTTC. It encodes CASSLGVQGSETQYF.

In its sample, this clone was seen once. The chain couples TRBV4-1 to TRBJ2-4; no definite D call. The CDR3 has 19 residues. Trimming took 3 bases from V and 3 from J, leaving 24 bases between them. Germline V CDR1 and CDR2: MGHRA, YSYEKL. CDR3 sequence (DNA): TGCGCCAGCAGCCAGATCCCTCCGCGGTTGGGCCGGGTCAAAAACATTCAGTACTTC. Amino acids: CASSQIPPRLGRVKNIQYF.

The CDR3: CASSQDLLTGGRYGYTF. CDR3 sequence (DNA): TGCGCCAGCAGCCAAGATCTCCTAACAGGGGGCCGCTATGGCTACACCTTC. The genes are TRBV4-3 and TRBJ1-2, with 9 positions matching TRBD1. This CDR3 has 17 residues. The V gene end was trimmed by 0 bases and the J gene end by 4 bases; junction bases not matched to a gene: 9. The germline gives CDR1 LGHNA, CDR2 YSLEER.

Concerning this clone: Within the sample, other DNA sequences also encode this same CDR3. Written as DNA, the CDR3 is TGCGCCAGCAGTGAAAGTAGGATCACAGATACGCAGTATTTT. Translation gives CASSESRITDTQYF. The chain couples TRBV10-1 to TRBJ2-3, with D hard to call. V lost 3 bases and J lost 2, with 9 bases in between. The CDR3 length is 14 residues. Germline CDR1 is WNHNN and CDR2 is SYGVQD (reference sequence).

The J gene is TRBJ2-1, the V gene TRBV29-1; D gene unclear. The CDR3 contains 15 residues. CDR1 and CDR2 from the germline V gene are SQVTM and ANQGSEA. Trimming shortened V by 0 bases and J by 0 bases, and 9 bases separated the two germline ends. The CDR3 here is CSVEDPPSSYNEQFF. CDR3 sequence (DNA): TGCAGCGTTGAAGACCCCCCGAGCTCCTACAATGAGCAGTTCTTC.

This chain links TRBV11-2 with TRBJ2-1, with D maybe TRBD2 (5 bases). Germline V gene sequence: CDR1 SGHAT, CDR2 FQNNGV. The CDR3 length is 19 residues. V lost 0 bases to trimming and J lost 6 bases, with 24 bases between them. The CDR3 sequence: CASSLDPPFRTPPGNEQFF. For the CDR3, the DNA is TGTGCCAGCAGCTTAGATCCACCGTTCCGGACTCCCCCGGGCAATGAGCAGTTCTTC.

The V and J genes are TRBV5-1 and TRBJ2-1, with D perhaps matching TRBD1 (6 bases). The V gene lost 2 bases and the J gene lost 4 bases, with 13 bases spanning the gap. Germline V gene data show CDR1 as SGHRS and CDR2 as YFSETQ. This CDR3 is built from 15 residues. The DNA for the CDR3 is TGCGCCAGCAGCTTAAGGACAGTTGCGTACAATGAGCAGTTCTTC. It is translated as CASSLRTVAYNEQFF. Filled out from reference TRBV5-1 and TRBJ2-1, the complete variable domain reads KAGVTQTPRYLIKTRGQQVTLSCSPISGHRSVSWYQQTPGQGLQFLFEYFSETQRNKGNFPGRFSGRQFSNSRSEMNVSTLELGDSALYLCASSLRTVAYNEQFFGPGTRLTVL.

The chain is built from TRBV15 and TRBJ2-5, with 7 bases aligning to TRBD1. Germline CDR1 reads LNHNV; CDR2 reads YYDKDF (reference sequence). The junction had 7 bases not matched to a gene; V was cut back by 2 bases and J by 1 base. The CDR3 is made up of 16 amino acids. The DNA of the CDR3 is TGTGCCACCAGCAGATCGGGACAGACTATCCAAGAGACCCAGTACTTC. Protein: CATSRSGQTIQETQYF. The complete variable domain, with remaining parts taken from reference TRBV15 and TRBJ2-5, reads DAMVIQNPRYQVTQFGKPVTLSCSQTLNHNVMYWYQQKSSQAPKLLFHYYDKDFNNEADTPDNFQSRRPNTSFCFLDIRSPGLGDTAMYLCATSRSGQTIQETQYFGPGTRLLVL.

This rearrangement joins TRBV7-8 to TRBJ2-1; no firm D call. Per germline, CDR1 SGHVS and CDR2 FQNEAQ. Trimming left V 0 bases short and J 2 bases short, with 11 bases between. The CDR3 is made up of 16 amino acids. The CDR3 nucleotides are TGTGCCAGCAGCTTAGCGAACGGTCGGACCTACAATGAGCAGTTCTTC. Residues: CASSLANGRTYNEQFF.

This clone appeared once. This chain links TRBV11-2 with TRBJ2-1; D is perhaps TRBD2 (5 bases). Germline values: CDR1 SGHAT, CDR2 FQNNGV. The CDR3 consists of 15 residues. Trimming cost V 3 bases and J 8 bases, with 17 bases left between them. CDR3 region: CASSLARAYGDEQFF. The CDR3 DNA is TGTGCCAGCAGCTTGGCTAGGGCCTACGGGGATGAGCAGTTCTTC.

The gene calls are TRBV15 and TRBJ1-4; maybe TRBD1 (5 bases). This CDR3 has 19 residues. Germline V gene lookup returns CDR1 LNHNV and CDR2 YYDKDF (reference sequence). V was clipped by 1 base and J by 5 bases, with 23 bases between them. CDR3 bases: TGTGCCACCAGCAGAGGAACTTGGGACGCCGGAACGGGGAATGAAAAACTGTTTTTT. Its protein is CATSRGTWDAGTGNEKLFF.

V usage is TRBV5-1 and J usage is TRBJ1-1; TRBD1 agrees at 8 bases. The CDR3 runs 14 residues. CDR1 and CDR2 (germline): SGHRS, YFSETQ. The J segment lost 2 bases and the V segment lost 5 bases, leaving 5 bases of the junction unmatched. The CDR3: CASRAGQANTEAFF. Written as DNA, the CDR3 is TGCGCCAGCAGGGCGGGACAGGCCAACACTGAAGCTTTCTTT. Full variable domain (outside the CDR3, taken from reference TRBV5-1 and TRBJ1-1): KAGVTQTPRYLIKTRGQQVTLSCSPISGHRSVSWYQQTPGQGLQFLFEYFSETQRNKGNFPGRFSGRQFSNSRSEMNVSTLELGDSALYLCASRAGQANTEAFFGQGTRLTVV.

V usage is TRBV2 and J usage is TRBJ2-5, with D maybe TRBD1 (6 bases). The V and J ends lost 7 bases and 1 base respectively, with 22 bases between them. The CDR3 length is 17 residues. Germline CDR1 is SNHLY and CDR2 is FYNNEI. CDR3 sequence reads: CASKAGTSDISQETQYF. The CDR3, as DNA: TGTGCCAGCAAGGCCGGGACATCTGACATCTCCCAAGAGACCCAGTACTTC.

Here the CDR3 reads CSVELQGSSYNEQFF. DNA of the CDR3: TGCAGCGTTGAACTGCAGGGCAGCTCCTACAATGAGCAGTTCTTC. V is TRBV29-1 and J is TRBJ2-1, with a tentative D call TRBD1 (5 bases). Germline CDR1 reads SQVTM; CDR2 reads ANQGSEA. Trimming cost V 2 bases and J 0 bases, with 11 bases left between them. The CDR3 consists of 15 residues.

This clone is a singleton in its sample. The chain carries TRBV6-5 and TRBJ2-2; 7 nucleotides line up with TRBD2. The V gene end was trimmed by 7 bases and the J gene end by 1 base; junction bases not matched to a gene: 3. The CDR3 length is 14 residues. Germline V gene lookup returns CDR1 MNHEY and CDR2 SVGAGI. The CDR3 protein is CASTREENTGELFF. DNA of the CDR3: TGTGCCAGCACCCGGGAGGAGAACACCGGGGAGCTGTTTTTT.

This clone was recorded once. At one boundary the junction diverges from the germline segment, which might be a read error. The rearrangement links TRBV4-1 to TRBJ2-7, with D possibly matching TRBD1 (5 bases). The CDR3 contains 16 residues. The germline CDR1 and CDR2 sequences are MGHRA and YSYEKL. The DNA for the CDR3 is TGCGTCAGCAGCCAAGAAGACAGAGGCAGCTCCTACGAGCAGTACTTC. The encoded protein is CVSSQEDRGSSYEQYF.

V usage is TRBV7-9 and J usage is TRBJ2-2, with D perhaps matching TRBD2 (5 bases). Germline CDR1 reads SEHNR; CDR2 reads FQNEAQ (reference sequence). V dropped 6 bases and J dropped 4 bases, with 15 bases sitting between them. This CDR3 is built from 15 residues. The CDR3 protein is CASSEAVTSTGELFF. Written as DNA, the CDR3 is TGTGCCAGCAGTGAAGCGGTGACGAGCACCGGGGAGCTGTTTTTT. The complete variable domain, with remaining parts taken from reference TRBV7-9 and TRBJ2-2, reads DTGVSQNPRHKITKRGQNVTFRCDPISEHNRLYWYRQTLGQGPEFLTYFQNEAQLEKSRLLSDRFSAERPKGSFSTLEIQRTEQGDSAMYLCASSEAVTSTGELFFGEGSRLTVL.